This is a list of T cell receptor beta chains from one sample in a study of blood T cell repertoires in COVID-19. Data came from immunoSEQ multiplex PCR; TCRdb stores just in-frame clones and leaves some out. The sample has fewer than 500,000 clones, about nine tenths seen once. The specimen sequenced was PBMCs or T cells enriched from blood (not recorded which). These receptors were collected from a woman aged 18-30 years who had recovered from COVID-19. Each CDR3 is given with its conserved first and last residue. Each record gives: D gene, J gene, clone size, V gene, CDR3 DNA, CDR3 protein. A D gene is named only where the DNA matches it firmly. Clone size is shown for a subset of rows, as once, few, many or a class of expanded clone.

NA | TRBJ2-3 | NA | TRBV7-2 | TGTGCCAGCAGCTTGCAACTAGCATCAGATACGCAGTATTTT | CASSLQLASDTQYF
TRBD1 | TRBJ1-1 | NA | TRBV28 | TGTGCCAGCAGTGTTACAGGGGGCGGAGAAGCTTTCTTT | CASSVTGGGEAFF
TRBD1 | TRBJ2-7 | few | TRBV28 | TGTGCCAGCAGCCCTACCGGGACAGGGCCTCGGGAGCAGTACTTC | CASSPTGTGPREQYF
NA | TRBJ1-2 | once | TRBV27 | TGTGCCAGCAGTTTTCGCCCTTACGGGGGCTACACCTTC | CASSFRPYGGYTF
NA | TRBJ2-3 | NA | TRBV28 | TGTGCCAGCAGTTTGGGCCAGGGCGAGTTTCGGAGCACAGATACGCAGTATTTT | CASSLGQGEFRSTDTQYF
NA | TRBJ2-7 | NA | TRBV11-2 | TGTGCCAGCAGCTCCGGACTGAGCTCCTACGAGCAGTACTTC | CASSSGLSSYEQYF
NA | TRBJ2-5 | NA | TRBV6-1 | TGTGCCAGCAGTGAAAGTATGGGGGCACTGTACCAAGAGACCCAGTACTTC | CASSESMGALYQETQYF
NA | TRBJ2-6 | NA | TRBV28 | TGTGCCAGCAGTTCCACGGGGTTCTCTGGGGCCAACGTCCTGACTTTC | CASSSTGFSGANVLTF
NA | TRBJ1-1 | NA | TRBV6-5 | TGTGCCACTCGACAGGCGTCAAGAGGGACTGAAGCTTTCTTT | CATRQASRGTEAFF
NA | TRBJ2-1 | NA | TRBV29-1 | TGCAACCCCCCCGGGGAGCCCGAGCAGTTCTTC | CNPPGEPEQFF
NA | TRBJ1-2 | NA | TRBV6-5 | TGTGCCAGCACCTCAGGGTGGGTCTATGGCTACACCTTC | CASTSGWVYGYTF
NA | TRBJ2-3 | NA | TRBV30 | TGTGCCTGGAGTGAAATAGGGGCAGATACGCAGTATTTT | CAWSEIGADTQYF
NA | TRBJ1-5 | NA | TRBV5-6 | TGTGCCAGCAGCTTGGACAGGGGCAATCAGCCCCAGCATTTT | CASSLDRGNQPQHF
NA | TRBJ2-3 | NA | TRBV7-6 | TGTGCCAGCAGCCGCCGGGGGGCGGGAAGCACAGATACGCAGTATTTT | CASSRRGAGSTDTQYF
TRBD2 | TRBJ2-1 | NA | TRBV29-1 | TGCAGCGTCTCGAGGGTAGCGGGGGGGCAGGGCAATGAGCAGTTCTTC | CSVSRVAGGQGNEQFF
TRBD1 | TRBJ2-1 | few | TRBV6-5 | TGTGCCTCCCGGGACAGGCTCTACAATGAGCAGTTCTTC | CASRDRLYNEQFF
TRBD2 | TRBJ2-7 | NA | TRBV2 | TGTGCCAGCGGGCGGGGGGGCCGATCTTCTTACGAGCAGTACTTC | CASGRGGRSSYEQYF
NA | TRBJ1-1 | NA | TRBV25-1 | TGTGCCAGCAGTGAAGATGTATGGACTGAGGACACTGAAGCTTTCTTT | CASSEDVWTEDTEAFF
NA | TRBJ2-2 | NA | TRBV21-1 | TGTGCCAGCAGCAAATATAGAACAGGGGACACCGGGGAGCTGTTTTTT | CASSKYRTGDTGELFF
TRBD1 | TRBJ2-1 | NA | TRBV7-3 | TGTGCCAGCAGCTCGACCGGGACAGATTACAATGAGCAGTTCTTC | CASSSTGTDYNEQFF
TRBD1 | TRBJ1-1 | NA | TRBV5-6 | TGTGCCAGCAGTCCTTACAGGGGAGTCGACACTGAAGCTTTCTTT | CASSPYRGVDTEAFF
TRBD1 | TRBJ1-4 | NA | TRBV30 | TGTGCCTGGAGGGCCGGGACAGTCAATGAAAAACTGTTTTTT | CAWRAGTVNEKLFF
TRBD1 | TRBJ1-6 | NA | TRBV30 | TGTGCCTGGGGCGACAGGGACTCACCCCTCCACTTT | CAWGDRDSPLHF
TRBD1 | TRBJ2-3 | NA | TRBV7-6 | TGTGCCAGCAGCTTATCAGGGGGAAACACAGATACGCAGTATTTT | CASSLSGGNTDTQYF
NA | TRBJ1-2 | NA | TRBV7-9 | TGTGCCAGCAGCCTGGGGCGGGGGGCTGGCTACACCTTC | CASSLGRGAGYTF
TRBD2 | TRBJ2-3 | NA | TRBV5-1 | TGCGCCAGCAGCTTGGATTTCCTAGCGGGGACAGATACGCAGTATTTT | CASSLDFLAGTDTQYF
NA | TRBJ2-1 | NA | TRBV10-3 | TGTGCCATCAGTGAGTACGGGGGAGATTTCAATGAGCAGTTCTTC | CAISEYGGDFNEQFF
NA | TRBJ1-3 | NA | TRBV5-4 | TGTGCCAGCAGCTTCCCGGACAGTTCCTCTGGAAACACCATATATTTT | CASSFPDSSSGNTIYF
NA | TRBJ1-4 | once | TRBV5-6 | TGTGCCAGCAGCGGGGCAGGGTATGAAAAACTGTTTTTT | CASSGAGYEKLFF
NA | TRBJ2-3 | NA | TRBV4-1 | TGCGCCGCAAGTGATCCCAGGAAGGATAGGACAGATACGCAGTATTTT | CAASDPRKDRTDTQYF
NA | TRBJ2-5 | NA | TRBV12-5 | TGTGCTAGTGGTTTTACAGCAGAAGAGACCCAGTACTTC | CASGFTAEETQYF
TRBD2 | TRBJ2-1 | NA | TRBV25-1 | TGTGCCAGCAGTGAAGAGGCGGGGGGTATCGTCGATGAGCAGTTCTTC | CASSEEAGGIVDEQFF
NA | TRBJ1-1 | once | TRBV9 | TGTGCCAGCAGCCCGACAGTGAACACTGAAGCTTTCTTT | CASSPTVNTEAFF
TRBD2 | TRBJ2-1 | NA | TRBV4-1 | TGCGCCAGCAGCCCCTGGGCGGGGGGCCACAATGAGCAGTTCTTC | CASSPWAGGHNEQFF
NA | TRBJ2-3 | NA | TRBV7-9 | TGTGCCAGCGAACAGGGAGCAGATACGCAGTATTTT | CASEQGADTQYF
NA | TRBJ2-7 | NA | TRBV11-2 | TGTGCCAGCAGCTTGGGGGCGGGTGGGGACTACGAGCAGTACTTC | CASSLGAGGDYEQYF
NA | TRBJ2-7 | NA | TRBV29-1 | TGCAGCGTTGTGGGGCAGGGAAAAATCTACGAGCAGTACTTC | CSVVGQGKIYEQYF
TRBD1 | TRBJ2-1 | NA | TRBV6-4 | TGTGCCAACAGTGACAATAGCGGACAGGGTTTCCGAGAGCAGTTCTTC | CANSDNSGQGFREQFF
NA | TRBJ2-5 | NA | TRBV6-5 | TGTGCCAGCAGCGAGCTTGGGGCAACGGAGACCCAGTACTTC | CASSELGATETQYF
NA | TRBJ1-2 | once | TRBV12-3/TRBV12-4 | TGTGCCAGCAGTTTAGGCGGACAACGCGCATCCCTCTTC | CASSLGGQRASLF
NA | TRBJ2-3 | NA | TRBV7-6 | TGTGCCAGCAGCGAGGGTTTACCTAGCACAGATACGCAGTATTTT | CASSEGLPSTDTQYF
TRBD2 | TRBJ2-4 | once | TRBV7-2 | TGTGCCAGCAGCTCGTTTAGCGGGGGGGCCTCAAGGAACATTCAGTACTTC | CASSSFSGGASRNIQYF
NA | TRBJ2-7 | NA | TRBV7-9 | TGTGCCAGCAGCCCCGGAGGAGACTTCTCCTACGAGCAGTACTTC | CASSPGGDFSYEQYF
TRBD1 | TRBJ1-4 | NA | TRBV18 | TGTGCCAGCTCACCCACAAGACAGGGGACAACTAATGAAAAACTGTTTTTT | CASSPTRQGTTNEKLFF
NA | TRBJ2-3 | NA | TRBV7-3 | TGTGCCAGCAGCCCATCGGGGTCAGATACGCAGTATTTT | CASSPSGSDTQYF
NA | TRBJ2-5 | NA | TRBV19 | TGTGCCAGTAGTGCGAACCTCGACAGCCAAGAGACCCAGTACTTC | CASSANLDSQETQYF
NA | TRBJ1-1 | NA | TRBV2 | TGTGCCAGCATAATACTTGACAGGAACACTGAAGCTTTCTTT | CASIILDRNTEAFF
TRBD1 | TRBJ1-2 | NA | TRBV5-6 | TGTGCCAGCAGCTCTGCCAGGGGGCAGAGCTATGGCTACACCTTC | CASSSARGQSYGYTF
TRBD1 | TRBJ1-2 | NA | TRBV28 | TGTGCCAGCTCTCCCAGGGGGCGCTATGGCTACACCTTC | CASSPRGRYGYTF
NA | TRBJ1-1 | few | TRBV2 | TGTGCCAGCAGTGAGTATGAAGCTTTCTTT | CASSEYEAFF
NA | TRBJ2-3 | NA | TRBV6-5 | TGTGCCAGCTCCCGAGGTACGCAGTATTTT | CASSRGTQYF
NA | TRBJ1-4 | once | TRBV3-1/TRBV3-2 | TGTGCCAGCAGCCGCCGGGGGGATCAGAATGAAAAACTGTTTTTT | CASSRRGDQNEKLFF
TRBD2 | TRBJ2-3 | NA | TRBV5-1 | TGCGCCAGCAGGCCTAGCGGGGTGGATACGCAGTATTTT | CASRPSGVDTQYF
NA | TRBJ2-3 | NA | TRBV18 | TGTGCCAGCTCGCCCCTAGGTAGGGGTGAAAATACGCAGTATTTT | CASSPLGRGENTQYF
TRBD1 | TRBJ2-7 | NA | TRBV5-1 | TGCGCCAGCAGCCCCGGGACAGGAACCTACGATTGGTACTTC | CASSPGTGTYDWYF
NA | TRBJ1-1 | once | TRBV6-5 | TGTGCCAGCAGCCCACAGCTGAACACTGAAGCTTTCTTT | CASSPQLNTEAFF
TRBD1 | TRBJ2-2 | NA | TRBV19 | TGTGCCAGCACAGGGGGCCCGAACACCGGGGAGCTGTTTTTT | CASTGGPNTGELFF
NA | TRBJ2-2 | NA | TRBV24-1 | TGTGCCACCAGTGATTCGACTAGAGGGAACGGGGAGCTGTTTTTT | CATSDSTRGNGELFF